This entry describes one T cell receptor beta chain. Its matching antigen is unknown. This sample was included in a study of cytomegalovirus exposure and HLA in healthy donors. Study findings and constraints: Among the CMV-associated chains, a few were confirmed in vitro as specific for CMV antigens. Reports indicated that the classifier achieved high specificity and sensitivity in diagnosing cytomegalovirus status.

Per the germline V gene, CDR1 is MNHNS and CDR2 is SASEGT. The V and J ends lost 6 bases and 1 base respectively, with 12 bases between them. CDR3 length: 14 amino acids. PCR amplification relied on 60 Vbeta primers (plus 13 Jbeta primers). Libraries were prepared by immunoSEQ multiplex PCR; TCRdb keeps only in-frame clonotypes and omits some of them. The table records approximately 160,000 clones, roughly 71% of them present only once. The TCR comes from a male donor in good health and CMV-seropositive. Sequencing input: PBMCs. The J gene is TRBJ1-2, the V gene TRBV6-1; tentatively, D is TRBD1 (6 bases). This CDR3 is CASRKGEINYGYTF. The CDR3 coding sequence is TGTGCCAGCAGGAAGGGGGAGATTAACTATGGCTACACCTTC.